The 8 T cell receptor beta chains listed next were all sequenced from one sample in a study of post-analysis software for immune sequencing data. TCR beta cDNA libraries included unique molecular identifiers. Using its own MiXCR run on the PCR reads, TCRdb lists one record per CDR3 protein. The repertoire holds fewer than 700,000 distinct CDR3 sequences, with around 47% as singletons. Overall study results and limits: Four or five TRBV segments were more frequent in patients than controls; TRBV5-6, TRBV5-1 and TRBV20-1 belonged to this group.

These receptors have no identified antigens. Sequencing used blood. These receptors were taken from a girl between 5 and 17 years old with multiple sclerosis.

The chain is built from TRBV12-3 or TRBV12-4 and TRBJ2-3; possible D gene TRBD1, 5 bases. CDR3 size: 14 residues. The ends were cut back, 4 bases at V and 3 bases at J, with 11 bases in the middle. CDR3 sequence reads: CASSYRGKTDTQYF. The CDR3 DNA follows: TGTGCCAGCAGTTATAGGGGCAAAACAGATACGCAGTATTTT.

A few counts support this clonotype. The chain carries TRBV12-3 or TRBV12-4 and TRBJ2-5; no clear D gene. The V end lost 8 bases, the J end lost 2 bases, and 12 bases lay between the germline ends. The CDR3 consists of 13 residues. The CDR3 DNA is TGTGCCAGCGGATTAGGGCCGCAAGAGACCCAGTACTTC. Protein: CASGLGPQETQYF.

This clonotype was observed a few times. V gene TRBV5-1 combines with J gene TRBJ2-1; 8 bases map to TRBD1. This CDR3 is 15 amino acids long. Trimming took 4 bases from V and 7 from J; bases not matched to a gene: 10. Germline CDR1 and CDR2: SGHRS and YFSETQ. Here the CDR3 reads CASSLGQVVVNEQFF. DNA for the CDR3: TGCGCCAGCAGCCTGGGACAGGTGGTTGTGAATGAGCAGTTCTTC.

This clonotype was observed a handful of times. This chain links TRBV29-1 with TRBJ2-5; D is ambiguous. Trimming pared 3 bases from V and 5 bases from J, leaving 13 bases between. Germline values: CDR1 SQVTM, CDR2 ANQGSEA. This CDR3 has 13 amino acids. In nucleotides, the CDR3 is TGCAGCGTTGACAAAACAGTCGAGGAGACCCAGTACTTC. Protein product: CSVDKTVEETQYF.

The chain couples TRBV7-8 to TRBJ2-1; a possible D gene is TRBD2 (5 bases). Germline CDR1 SGHVS, CDR2 FQNEAQ. Trimming shortened V by 6 bases and J by 0 bases, and 15 bases separated the two germline ends. The CDR3 length is 16 residues. The CDR3 nucleotides read TGTGCCAGCAGGGAATCTCGGGGTAGCTCCTACAATGAGCAGTTCTTC. This codes for CASRESRGSSYNEQFF.

The chain is built from TRBV10-3 and TRBJ2-1; 8 bases fit TRBD2. The end of the DNA aligns better with TRBJ2-7, so the J call may be wrong. CDR1 is ENHRY, CDR2 SYGVKD, per germline. The length of the CDR3 is 15 residues. The DNA for the CDR3 is TGTGCCATCAGTGGGGGTAGCGGGACTTACAATGAGCAGTACTTC. Its translation is CAISGGSGTYNEQYF.

The CDR3 bases are TGTGCCAGCAGCTCCTCTGCCCGCGCGGAAAACATTCAGTACTTC. This translates into CASSSSARAENIQYF. The rearrangement joins TRBV13 to TRBJ2-4; D unclear. CDR3 length equals 15 residues. V was cut by 4 bases and J by 5 bases, with 15 bases left in between. Per germline, CDR1 PRHDT and CDR2 FYEKMQ (reference sequence).

This clonotype was detected a few times. The chain joins TRBV11-2 to TRBJ2-7; 10 bases map to TRBD1. The germline gives CDR1 SGHAT, CDR2 FQNNGV. The CDR3 is 15 residues long. V shed 3 bases, J shed 2 bases, and the junction held 4 bases outside the gene matches. CDR3: CASSFRDRGTYEQYF. The CDR3, as DNA: TGTGCCAGCAGCTTCCGGGACAGGGGTACCTACGAGCAGTACTTC. The full variable domain, its missing parts supplied by reference TRBV11-2 and TRBJ2-7, is EAGVAQSPRYKIIEKRQSVAFWCNPISGHATLYWYQQILGQGPKLLIQFQNNGVVDDSQLPKDRFSAERLKGVDSTLKIQPAKLEDSAVYLCASSFRDRGTYEQYFGPGTRLTVT.